The rows below give T cell receptor beta chains drawn from one sample of a study of long-term antiretroviral therapy in people with HIV. Some clones are missing from TCRdb's copy, which holds only in-frame ones; the method was immunoSEQ multiplex PCR. This table holds about 17,000 clones, 70% to 90% found once. Sequencing was performed on unsorted PBMCs, taken 6.9 years after starting antiretroviral therapy. These receptors all come from a man between 45 and 60 years old with HIV. The CDR3 runs from the conserved cysteine through the conserved F or W. A D gene is named only where the DNA matches it firmly. Not every row has a clone size; where given, it reads once, few, many or a size class.

v_call	j_call	d_call	clone_size	cdr3_aa	cdr3_nt
TRBV5-4	TRBJ2-5	TRBD1	.	CASSRTGQLIQETQYF	TGTGCCAGCAGCCGGACAGGACAGCTTATACAAGAGACCCAGTACTTC
TRBV29-1	TRBJ2-7	.	.	CSASTGTYEQYF	TGCAGCGCATCTACAGGGACCTACGAGCAGTACTTC
TRBV30	TRBJ1-4	TRBD1	.	CAWSVGAGTGVEKLFF	TGTGCCTGGAGTGTGGGCGCCGGGACAGGGGTTGAAAAACTGTTTTTT
TRBV11-2	TRBJ2-1	.	few	CASSRGPGVNNEQFF	TGTGCCAGCAGCCGGGGGCCGGGAGTCAACAATGAGCAGTTCTTC
TRBV5-1	TRBJ2-1	TRBD2	once	CASSTGLAGNNEQFF	TGCGCCAGCAGCACCGGACTAGCGGGAAACAATGAGCAGTTCTTC
TRBV7-8	TRBJ2-1	.	.	CASSLSNTHNEQFF	TGTGCCAGCAGCCTAAGTAACACTCACAATGAGCAGTTCTTC
TRBV7-6	TRBJ2-7	.	.	CASSLVVLGESYEQYF	TGTGCCAGCAGCTTAGTGGTATTGGGTGAGAGCTACGAGCAGTACTTC
TRBV2	TRBJ2-3	TRBD2	.	CASSPATSGSPDTDTQYF	TGTGCCAGCAGCCCCGCGACTAGCGGGTCGCCGGACACAGATACGCAGTATTTT
TRBV5-6	TRBJ1-3	TRBD1	.	CASSYFRGSNTIYF	TGTGCCAGCAGCTATTTCAGGGGGTCGAACACCATATATTTT
TRBV19	TRBJ2-5	.	.	CASSSGEVGETQYF	TGTGCCAGTAGTTCGGGGGAGGTAGGAGAGACCCAGTACTTC
TRBV27	TRBJ2-3	TRBD2	.	CASSLAGGRDTQYF	TGTGCCAGCAGTCTAGCGGGAGGAAGAGATACGCAGTATTTT
TRBV11-1	TRBJ1-1	TRBD1	.	CASNSQGQLNTEAFF	TGTGCCAGCAACTCACAGGGACAGCTGAACACTGAAGCTTTCTTT
TRBV9	TRBJ2-5	TRBD2	few	CASSPLAGGLQETQYF	TGTGCCAGCAGTCCACTAGCGGGAGGCCTACAAGAGACCCAGTACTTC
TRBV9	TRBJ2-2	.	.	CASSVGLGGGIGELFF	TGTGCCAGCAGCGTCGGACTGGGAGGCGGTATTGGGGAGCTGTTTTTT
TRBV10-3	TRBJ1-5	TRBD1	.	CAIRDRGNQPQHF	TGTGCCATCAGGGACAGGGGGAATCAGCCCCAGCATTTT
TRBV6-6	TRBJ2-7	.	once	CASSYSSGYGEQYF	TGTGCCAGCAGTTACTCGTCCGGGTATGGCGAGCAGTACTTC
TRBV19	TRBJ1-5	.	.	CASSTPSGHNNQPQHF	TGTGCCAGTAGTACCCCCTCGGGACACAACAATCAGCCCCAGCATTTT
TRBV28	TRBJ2-7	TRBD2	medium-sized	CASRTTSGSYEQYF	TGTGCCAGCAGAACGACTAGCGGGTCTTACGAGCAGTACTTC
TRBV27	TRBJ2-5	.	.	CASSSHPYQETQYF	TGTGCCAGCAGTTCACATCCGTACCAAGAGACCCAGTACTTC
TRBV7-2	TRBJ2-1	.	.	CASSLTGGSYNEQFF	TGTGCCAGCAGCTTAACCGGGGGCTCCTACAATGAGCAGTTCTTC
TRBV18	TRBJ2-7	.	.	CASSLSRPGTYEQYF	TGTGCCAGCTCACTTTCACGGCCGGGGACCTACGAGCAGTACTTC
TRBV28	TRBJ2-7	TRBD2	.	CASSNRPGLGIYEQYF	TGTGCCAGCAGTAATAGACCGGGACTAGGAATCTACGAGCAGTACTTC
TRBV6-6	TRBJ2-2	.	.	CASSYLSVPGELFF	TGTGCCAGCAGTTACTTATCGGTCCCCGGGGAGCTGTTTTTT
TRBV5-4	TRBJ2-7	TRBD1	.	CASSPRTGVSEQYF	TGTGCCAGCAGCCCCAGGACAGGGGTATCTGAGCAGTACTTC
TRBV7-3	TRBJ2-7	.	.	CASSLAGAGTVYEQYF	TGTGCCAGCAGCTTAGCTGGAGCCGGGACGGTATACGAGCAGTACTTC
TRBV6-6	TRBJ1-1	.	.	CASWEGIRGTEAFF	TGTGCCAGCTGGGAGGGTATTAGGGGGACTGAAGCTTTCTTT
TRBV7-6	TRBJ2-1	.	.	CASSLIQGSEQFF	TGTGCCAGCAGCTTGATACAGGGAAGCGAGCAGTTCTTC
TRBV5-1	TRBJ2-2	.	.	CASSLVATNTGELFF	TGCGCCAGCAGCTTGGTAGCGACGAACACCGGGGAGCTGTTTTTT
TRBV2	TRBJ2-5	.	.	CASSLRGAGTGQETQYF	TGTGCCAGCAGTCTCAGGGGGGCAGGGACCGGCCAAGAGACCCAGTACTTC
TRBV7-6	TRBJ2-1	TRBD2	.	CASSLTTSGNEQFF	TGTGCCAGCAGCCTTACGACTAGCGGGAATGAGCAGTTCTTC
TRBV5-6	TRBJ2-3	TRBD1	once	CASSQQGTDTQYF	TGTGCCAGCAGCCAACAGGGGACAGATACGCAGTATTTT
TRBV28	TRBJ2-1	.	few	CASSLSNGGGGLDEQFF	TGTGCCAGCAGTTTATCCAATGGGGGAGGGGGACTCGATGAGCAGTTCTTC
TRBV5-6	TRBJ2-7	TRBD2	.	CASSPRVGSGSSYEQYF	TGTGCCAGCAGCCCCCGAGTAGGTAGCGGGAGCTCCTACGAGCAGTACTTC
TRBV6-5	TRBJ2-1	TRBD2	.	CASRTSSGPYNEQFF	TGTGCCAGCAGGACTAGCTCTGGCCCCTACAATGAGCAGTTCTTC
TRBV27	TRBJ1-2	.	.	CASSLWGFRGYTF	TGTGCCAGCAGTTTGTGGGGTTTTCGGGGCTACACCTTC
TRBV6-6	TRBJ2-7	TRBD2	.	CASRSGTSGAYEQYF	TGTGCCAGCAGGAGCGGGACTAGCGGTGCCTACGAGCAGTACTTC
TRBV9	TRBJ2-1	.	.	CASSDSGLSYNEQFF	TGTGCCAGCAGCGACAGCGGGCTGTCCTACAATGAGCAGTTCTTC
TRBV7-3	TRBJ1-2	.	.	CASSLPLTSQAPYGYTF	TGTGCCAGCAGCTTACCCCTAACGTCGCAGGCCCCTTATGGCTACACCTTC
TRBV5-4	TRBJ2-7	TRBD2	.	CASSSGRESSYEQYF	TGTGCCAGCAGCTCCGGGCGGGAGAGCTCCTACGAGCAGTACTTC
TRBV5-1	TRBJ1-2	.	.	CASSFPGVYGYTF	TGCGCCAGCAGCTTCCCAGGGGTCTATGGCTACACCTTC
TRBV7-2	TRBJ1-1	.	.	CASSLAAAMNTEAFF	TGTGCCAGCAGCTTAGCAGCAGCAATGAACACTGAAGCTTTCTTT
TRBV28	TRBJ1-1	.	medium-sized	CASSFVTENTEAFF	TGTGCCAGCAGTTTCGTTACAGAGAACACTGAAGCTTTCTTT
TRBV11-2	TRBJ2-3	TRBD2	.	CASSLRLAGVDTQYF	TGTGCCAGCAGCTTACGACTAGCGGGGGTTGATACGCAGTATTTT
TRBV30	TRBJ1-1	TRBD1	few	CAWSWTGGFTEAFF	TGTGCCTGGAGTTGGACAGGGGGTTTCACTGAAGCTTTCTTT
TRBV28	TRBJ1-1	TRBD1	.	CASSGQGAQDTEAFF	TGTGCCAGCAGTGGACAGGGGGCGCAAGACACTGAAGCTTTCTTT